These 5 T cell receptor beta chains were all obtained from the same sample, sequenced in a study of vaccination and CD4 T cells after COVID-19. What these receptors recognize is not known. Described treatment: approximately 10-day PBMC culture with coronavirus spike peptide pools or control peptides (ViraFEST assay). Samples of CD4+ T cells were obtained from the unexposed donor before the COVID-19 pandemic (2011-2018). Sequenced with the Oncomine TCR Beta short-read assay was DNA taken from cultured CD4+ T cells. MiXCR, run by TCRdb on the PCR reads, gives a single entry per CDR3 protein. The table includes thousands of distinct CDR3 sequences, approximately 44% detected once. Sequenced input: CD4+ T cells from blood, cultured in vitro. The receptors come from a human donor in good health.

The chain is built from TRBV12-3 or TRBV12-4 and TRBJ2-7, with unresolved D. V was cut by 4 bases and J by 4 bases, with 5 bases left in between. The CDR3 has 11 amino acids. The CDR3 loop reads CASSSNYEQYF. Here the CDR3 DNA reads TGTGCCAGCAGTTCCAATTACGAGCAGTACTTC.

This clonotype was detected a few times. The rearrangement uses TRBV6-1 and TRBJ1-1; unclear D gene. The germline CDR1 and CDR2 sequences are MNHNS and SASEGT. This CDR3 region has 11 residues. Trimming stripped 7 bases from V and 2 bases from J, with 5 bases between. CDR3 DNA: TGTGCCAGCATTCTTAACACTGAAGCTTTCTTT. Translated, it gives CASILNTEAFF.

The CDR3 protein is CASSGTGGHKNIQYF. DNA for the CDR3: TGTGCCAGCAGCGGCACTGGGGGACACAAAAACATTCAGTACTTC. V usage is TRBV7-9 and J usage is TRBJ2-4; possibly TRBD1 for D (6 bases). The V end lost 5 bases, the J end lost 3 bases, and 14 bases lay between the germline ends. Germline loops: CDR1 SEHNR, CDR2 FQNEAQ (reference sequence). The CDR3 totals 15 residues.

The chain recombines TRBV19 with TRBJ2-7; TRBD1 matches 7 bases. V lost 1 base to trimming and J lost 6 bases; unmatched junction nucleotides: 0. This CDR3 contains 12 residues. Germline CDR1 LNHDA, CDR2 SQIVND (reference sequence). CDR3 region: CASSIGQGEQYF. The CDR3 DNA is TGTGCCAGTAGTATAGGACAGGGCGAGCAGTACTTC.

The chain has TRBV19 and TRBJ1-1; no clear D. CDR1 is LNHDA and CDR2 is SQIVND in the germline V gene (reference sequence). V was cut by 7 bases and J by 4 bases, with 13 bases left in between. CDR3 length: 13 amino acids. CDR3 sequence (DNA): TGTGCCAGTACCGAGGCTCGGGTCACTGAAGCTTTCTTT. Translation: CASTEARVTEAFF. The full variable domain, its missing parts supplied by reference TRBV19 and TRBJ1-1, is DGGITQSPKYLFRKEGQNVTLSCEQNLNHDAMYWYRQDPGQGLRLIYYSQIVNDFQKGDIAEGYSVSREKKESFPLTVTSAQKNPTAFYLCASTEARVTEAFFGQGTRLTVV.